This is a list of T cell receptor beta chains from one sample in a study of cytomegalovirus exposure and HLA in healthy donors. Repertoires were generated with immunoSEQ multiplex PCR, while TCRdb's copy carries only in-frame clones and drops some. The sample records fewer than 250,000 clones, roughly 83% being singletons. Sequencing was performed on PBMCs. All receptors come from a woman in her 30s in good health and CMV-seropositive. Both conserved end residues are trimmed from each CDR3.

V: TRBV11-2; J: TRBJ1-1; CDR3: ASSLGGLNTEAF
V: TRBV27; J: TRBJ2-1; CDR3: ASSLGGRAGNEQF
V: TRBV13; J: TRBJ2-1; CDR3: ASSLGGRYNEQF
V: TRBV7-8; J: TRBJ2-3; CDR3: ASSLDYGGAADTQY
V: TRBV20-1; J: TRBJ2-5; CDR3: SAGNQETQY
V: TRBV23-1; J: TRBJ1-2; CDR3: ASSQTRDGTYGYT
V: TRBV9; J: TRBJ2-3; CDR3: ASSGTSGRGSTDTQY
V: TRBV10-3; J: TRBJ2-7; CDR3: AIKGQGASYEQY
V: TRBV7-2; J: TRBJ1-4; CDR3: ASSSSGTGAEKLF
V: TRBV5-1; J: TRBJ2-2; CDR3: ASSLDSTGELF
V: TRBV27; J: TRBJ2-7; CDR3: ASSPDPYEQY
V: TRBV5-4; J: TRBJ2-3; CDR3: ASSLRGRPTDTQY
V: TRBV27; J: TRBJ2-3; CDR3: ASSPPSTDTQY
V: TRBV2; J: TRBJ2-7; CDR3: ASSAGLLVSYEQY
V: TRBV7-7; J: TRBJ2-1; CDR3: ASSSGRSSYNEQF
V: TRBV30; J: TRBJ1-2; CDR3: AWIYTTGDRYGYT
V: TRBV28; J: TRBJ2-5; CDR3: ASQNGGQETQY
V: TRBV27; J: TRBJ1-1; CDR3: ASSRQGTADTEAF
V: TRBV30; J: TRBJ1-2; CDR3: AHPPHVRDYGYT
V: TRBV4-1; J: TRBJ2-7; CDR3: ASSQTLREANEQY
V: TRBV19; J: TRBJ1-2; CDR3: ASSKGVTNYGYT
V: TRBV19; J: TRBJ1-3; CDR3: AREKGAGRNTIY
V: TRBV7-3; J: TRBJ1-2; CDR3: ASGNGGREHGYT
V: TRBV29-1; J: TRBJ1-5; CDR3: SVGQPNQPQH
V: TRBV20-1; J: TRBJ2-1; CDR3: SGFTSAEQF
V: TRBV11-3; J: TRBJ1-1; CDR3: ASSLAPGQYTEAF
V: TRBV5-1; J: TRBJ2-5; CDR3: ASSLPEGVETQY
V: TRBV7-9; J: TRBJ1-4; CDR3: ASSFTLANEKLF
V: TRBV11-3; J: TRBJ1-1; CDR3: ASSPTGVNTEAF
V: TRBV30; J: TRBJ1-1; CDR3: AWSETPNLHTEAF
V: TRBV10-2; J: TRBJ2-5; CDR3: ASSSGTLETQY
V: TRBV7-9; J: TRBJ2-7; CDR3: ASSLDGGHVDEQY
V: TRBV5-1; J: TRBJ1-3; CDR3: ASSITGASGNTIY
V: TRBV5-4; J: TRBJ2-5; CDR3: ASSWDRVETQY
V: TRBV9; J: TRBJ2-1; CDR3: ASSVGPGQIQYNEQF
V: TRBV7-9; J: TRBJ1-2; CDR3: ASSFGGTDYGYT
V: TRBV11-3; J: TRBJ2-1; CDR3: ASSPSYGEQF
V: TRBV29-1; J: TRBJ1-1; CDR3: SVFPRGSTEAF
V: TRBV5-1; J: TRBJ2-1; CDR3: ASTTRLAGGEYNEQF
V: TRBV6-5; J: TRBJ1-4; CDR3: ASSSDTAHEKLF
V: TRBV25-1; J: TRBJ1-5; CDR3: ASSEGQINQPQH
V: TRBV5-1; J: TRBJ2-7; CDR3: ASSLRTGPDEQY
V: TRBV5-1; J: TRBJ2-1; CDR3: ASSLAGGSSYNEQF
V: TRBV19; J: TRBJ1-5; CDR3: ASSTIDRVQPQH
V: TRBV7-2; J: TRBJ1-2; CDR3: ASSLVSRTNYGYT
V: TRBV6-5; J: TRBJ1-2; CDR3: ASSLQGANYGYT
V: TRBV4-1; J: TRBJ1-3; CDR3: ATKGQVTGNTIY
V: TRBV5-5; J: TRBJ1-1; CDR3: ASSLGTGAAWTEAF
V: TRBV19; J: TRBJ1-5; CDR3: ASSHPGVVSNQPQH
V: TRBV9; J: TRBJ2-5; CDR3: ASSPGLAGVGETQY